Presented here are 26 T cell receptor beta chains from one specimen sequenced in a study of blood T cell repertoires in COVID-19. The repertoire was sequenced with immunoSEQ multiplex PCR; TCRdb's copy has only in-frame clones and lacks some. The sample records 100,000 to 130,000 clones, about 80% being singletons. Input material: peripheral blood. The receptors originated from a man between 65 and 85 years old with acute or convalescent COVID-19.

This chain joins TRBV2 and TRBJ2-3, with 8 bases that match TRBD1. Per germline, CDR1 SNHLY and CDR2 FYNNEI. V lost 5 bases and J lost 5; bases outside the gene matches: 6. The CDR3 extends over 14 amino acids. For the CDR3, the DNA is TGTGCCAGCAGTTCACAGGGGGAAGAAGATACGCAGTATTTT. This sequence encodes CASSSQGEEDTQYF. The full variable domain, with the rest looked up from reference TRBV2 and TRBJ2-3, is EPEVTQTPSHQVTQMGQEVILRCVPISNHLYFYWYRQILGQKVEFLVSFYNNEISEKSEIFDDQFSVERPDGSNFTLKIRSTKLEDSAMYFCASSSQGEEDTQYFGPGTRLTVL.

The chain joins TRBV13 to TRBJ1-1; a possible D gene is TRBD1 (6 bases). The V and J ends lost 4 bases and 0 bases respectively, with 12 bases between them. The germline V gene has CDR1 PRHDT and CDR2 FYEKMQ (reference sequence). This CDR3 region has 15 residues. CDR3 in DNA: TGTGCCAGCAGCTCCCCGGACAGAATGAACACTGAAGCTTTCTTT. Translating it yields CASSSPDRMNTEAFF.

The J gene is TRBJ2-1, the V gene TRBV9; tentatively, D is TRBD1 (6 bases). This CDR3 comprises 13 residues. V was clipped by 1 base and J by 6 bases, with 8 bases between them. In germline, CDR1 is SGDLS, CDR2 YYNGEE. CDR3 coding DNA: TGTGCCAGCAGCGTAACAGGGATCAATGAGCAGTTCTTC. Amino acids: CASSVTGINEQFF. The variable domain in full, with the rest retrieved from reference TRBV9 and TRBJ2-1, is DSGVTQTPKHLITATGQRVTLRCSPRSGDLSVYWYQQSLDQGLQFLIQYYNGEERAKGNILERFSAQQFPDLHSELNLSSLELGDSALYFCASSVTGINEQFFGPGTRLTVL.

The chain has TRBV9 and TRBJ1-4; 7 bases match TRBD1. The germline gives CDR1 SGDLS, CDR2 YYNGEE. The CDR3 is made up of 14 amino acids. The trim removed 3 bases at V and 5 bases at J, leaving 4 bases unmatched. The CDR3 reads CASSAGQVNEKLFF. The CDR3 region has the DNA TGTGCCAGCAGCGCCGGACAGGTGAATGAAAAACTGTTTTTT. The variable domain in full, completed from reference TRBV9 and TRBJ1-4, reads DSGVTQTPKHLITATGQRVTLRCSPRSGDLSVYWYQQSLDQGLQFLIQYYNGEERAKGNILERFSAQQFPDLHSELNLSSLELGDSALYFCASSAGQVNEKLFFGSGTQLSVL.

In its sample, this clone was seen a few times. The J gene is TRBJ2-7, the V gene TRBV11-3, with TRBD1 identical over 8 bases. This CDR3 is built from 14 residues. Germline V CDR1 and CDR2: SGHNT, YENEEA. V lost 5 bases, J lost 5 bases, and 8 bases stayed unmatched. CDR3 sequence: CASSPGQGYNEQYF. In DNA form, the CDR3 reads TGTGCCAGCAGCCCTGGACAGGGATATAACGAGCAGTACTTC.

J is TRBJ2-4 and V is TRBV29-1; TRBD1 aligns across 9 bases. The CDR3 length is 16 residues. V was clipped by 6 bases and J by 0 bases; unmatched bases: 9. Germline values: CDR1 SQVTM, CDR2 ANQGSEA. The CDR3 spells CSVEGTGKGAKNIQYF. The CDR3, as DNA: TGCAGCGTCGAGGGGACAGGGAAGGGAGCCAAAAACATTCAGTACTTC.

V gene TRBV3-1 (or the pseudogene TRBV3-2) combines with J gene TRBJ1-2; TRBD1 matches at 9 bases. Germline values: CDR1 LGHDT, CDR2 YNNKEL (reference sequence). J was trimmed by 11 bases and V by 1 base; bases with no gene match: 11. The CDR3 contains 15 residues. CDR3 amino acids: CASSQGGQGNRGYTF. CDR3 bases: TGTGCCAGCAGCCAAGGGGGACAGGGAAATCGCGGATACACCTTC.

This CDR3 reads CASSYFQGTDGYTF. The DNA for the CDR3 is TGTGCCAGCAGTTACTTTCAGGGGACGGATGGCTACACCTTC. V gene TRBV6-2 or TRBV6-3 combines with J gene TRBJ1-2, with D possibly TRBD1 on 6 matching bases. Germline V gene sequence: CDR1 MNHEY, CDR2 SVGEGT. The V and J ends lost 1 base and 6 bases respectively, with 12 bases between them. This CDR3 spans 14 amino acids.

The sample holds many counts of this clone. The V call is TRBV4-3, the J call TRBJ1-6; tentatively, D is TRBD1 (5 bases). This CDR3 spans 16 amino acids. CDR1 is LGHNA and CDR2 is YSLEER in the germline V gene. V was cut by 0 bases and J by 7 bases, with 13 bases left in between. CDR3 DNA: TGCGCCAGCAGCCAAGATTTTACAGGAGGGAATTCACCCCTCCACTTT. Amino acid sequence: CASSQDFTGGNSPLHF.

The chain uses TRBV9 and TRBJ2-2, with D tentatively TRBD2 (6 bases). V was trimmed by 2 bases and J by 7 bases, leaving 12 bases between them. The CDR3 has 14 residues. The germline CDR1 and CDR2 sequences are SGDLS and YYNGEE. The CDR3 DNA sequence: TGTGCCAGCAGCGTCAGTGGGGGGAACGGGGAGCTGTTTTTT. This gives the protein CASSVSGGNGELFF.

The rearrangement uses TRBV19 and TRBJ2-2, with 8 nucleotides matching TRBD1. The J segment lost 2 bases and the V segment lost 3 bases, leaving 2 bases of the junction unmatched. There are 15 residues in the CDR3. Germline lookup yields CDR1 LNHDA and CDR2 SQIVND (reference sequence). CDR3 coding DNA: TGTGCCAGTAGTATCCAGGGGGCAAACACCGGGGAGCTGTTTTTT. Protein product: CASSIQGANTGELFF.

In regard to this clone: Other DNA sequences in this specimen translate into the identical CDR3. The chain is built from TRBV2 and TRBJ1-3; 9 bases line up with TRBD1. This CDR3 contains 15 residues. The germline CDR1 and CDR2 sequences are SNHLY and FYNNEI. J gave up 4 bases and V 6 bases, and 7 bases lay outside the gene matches. The CDR3 DNA reads as TGTGCCAGCAGCGAACAGGGGGCATCAGGAAACACCATATATTTT. It is translated as CASSEQGASGNTIYF.

This clone was seen more than once but under ten times. The CDR3 loop reads CASSYPPREEYQETQYF. CDR3 nucleotide sequence: TGTGCCAGCAGTTACCCCCCCAGGGAGGAGTACCAAGAGACCCAGTACTTC. The J gene is TRBJ2-5, the V gene TRBV6-2 or TRBV6-3, with a possible D match to TRBD2 (6 bases). V lost 2 bases and J lost 0, with 16 bases in between. The CDR3 sequence is 17 residues long. Germline CDR1 reads MNHEY; CDR2 reads SVGEGT.

This chain links TRBV6-5 with TRBJ2-1, with 8 bases that match TRBD2. Germline V CDR1 and CDR2: MNHEY, SVGAGI. V trimming: 5 bases; J trimming: 10 bases; junction bases outside the gene matches: 7. The CDR3 runs to 13 residues. CDR3 sequence: CASSISGAGEQFF. Here the CDR3 DNA reads TGTGCCAGCAGTATTAGCGGGGCGGGCGAGCAGTTCTTC.

The chain couples TRBV6-1 to TRBJ2-1, with 9 bases matching TRBD1. V lost 4 bases and J lost 0; bases outside the gene matches: 7. This CDR3 region has 17 residues. Germline V gene data show CDR1 as MNHNS and CDR2 as SASEGT. The CDR3 spells CASSAWTGESSYNEQFF. In DNA, the CDR3 is TGTGCCAGCAGTGCCTGGACAGGGGAAAGCTCCTACAATGAGCAGTTCTTC.

About this clone itself: The same CDR3 arises from other DNA sequences in this sample as well. This rearrangement joins TRBV5-5 to TRBJ1-6; unclear D gene. Looked up from germline, CDR1 is SGHKS and CDR2 is YYEKEE (reference sequence). CDR3 size: 14 residues. Trimming pared 3 bases from V and 7 bases from J, leaving 11 bases between. CDR3 in amino acids: CASSSGTANSPLHF. The CDR3, as DNA: TGTGCCAGCAGCTCAGGAACAGCCAATTCACCCCTCCACTTT.

The chain couples TRBV7-9 to TRBJ1-1; D might be TRBD1 (6 bases). The length of the CDR3 is 17 residues. V lost 5 bases, J lost 1 base, and 20 bases lay in between. From germline, CDR1 is SEHNR and CDR2 FQNEAQ (reference sequence). This CDR3 reads CASSPANREGGNTEAFF. The CDR3 DNA reads TGTGCCAGCAGCCCCGCAAACAGGGAGGGAGGGAACACTGAAGCTTTCTTT. Based on the CDR3 plus reference TRBV7-9 and TRBJ1-1, the full variable domain is DTGVSQNPRHKITKRGQNVTFRCDPISEHNRLYWYRQTLGQGPEFLTYFQNEAQLEKSRLLSDRFSAERPKGSFSTLEIQRTEQGDSAMYLCASSPANREGGNTEAFFGQGTRLTVV.

This rearrangement joins TRBV5-1 to TRBJ1-2; D remains ambiguous. The germline gives CDR1 SGHRS, CDR2 YFSETQ. V gave up 0 bases and J gave up 4 bases, with 7 bases separating them. This CDR3 comprises 13 residues. CDR3 coding DNA: TGCGCCAGCAGCTTGGCGTCAGGCTATGGCTACACCTTC. This sequence encodes CASSLASGYGYTF.

This clone was picked up many times. This chain connects TRBV11-3 to TRBJ2-2, with 9 nucleotides matching TRBD1. Per germline, CDR1 SGHNT and CDR2 YENEEA. This CDR3 spans 16 amino acids. The V segment lost 5 bases and the J segment 5 bases; nucleotides outside the gene matches: 9. In DNA, the CDR3 is TGTGCCAGCAGCCCACCGGGGACAGGGCTTACCGGGGAGCTGTTTTTT. Translated: CASSPPGTGLTGELFF.

The genes are TRBV7-6 and TRBJ2-3; TRBD2 matches at 7 bases. The CDR3 totals 16 residues. The germline V gene has CDR1 SGHVS and CDR2 FNYEAQ. The V gene end was trimmed by 3 bases and the J gene end by 6 bases; junction bases not matched to a gene: 12. For the CDR3, the DNA is TGTGCCAGCAGCTTCTTAGCGGGTAGCCCGCCTGATACGCAGTATTTT. Its protein product is CASSFLAGSPPDTQYF.

This clone was seen just once. This CDR3 reads CASRTGPYEQYF. CDR3 sequence (DNA): TGTGCCAGCAGGACAGGGCCCTACGAGCAGTACTTC. This chain connects TRBV6-5 to TRBJ2-7; 7 bases match TRBD1. Germline CDR1 is MNHEY and CDR2 is SVGAGI. The length of the CDR3 is 12 residues. J was trimmed by 2 bases and V by 6 bases; bases with no gene match: 1.

There are a few counts of this clone. The J gene is TRBJ1-3, the V gene TRBV2; no clear D gene. This CDR3 is 17 amino acids long. The germline V gene encodes CDR1 SNHLY and CDR2 FYNNEI. V lost 3 bases to trimming and J lost 0 bases, with 15 bases between them. The CDR3 protein is CASSEARRVLSGNTIYF. CDR3 in DNA: TGTGCCAGCAGTGAGGCCCGGAGGGTTCTCTCTGGAAACACCATATATTTT.

This clone was observed many times. The J gene is TRBJ2-1, the V gene TRBV5-4, with a weak D call TRBD1 (6 bases). The V gene lost 4 bases and the J gene lost 5 bases, with 10 bases spanning the gap. The CDR3 has 13 amino acids. In germline, CDR1 is SGHNT, CDR2 YYREEE (reference sequence). The CDR3 region is CASSVQGNNEQFF. CDR3 nucleotides: TGTGCCAGCAGCGTACAGGGAAACAATGAGCAGTTCTTC.

The V call is TRBV6-4, the J call TRBJ2-3; 9 positions agree with TRBD2. After removal of 4 bases from V and 3 bases from J, the junction contained 5 bases not matched to a gene. The germline V gene has CDR1 MRHNA and CDR2 SNTAGT. This CDR3 contains 15 residues. CDR3 residues: CASSGIAGATDTQYF. The CDR3 DNA follows: TGTGCCAGCAGTGGGATAGCGGGGGCTACAGATACGCAGTATTTT.

The genes are TRBV6-2 or TRBV6-3 and TRBJ2-3; no clear D gene. The CDR3 is 19 residues long. CDR1 and CDR2 (germline): MNHEY, SVGEGT. V lost 0 bases to trimming and J lost 6 bases, with 25 bases between them. For the CDR3, the DNA is TGTGCCAGCAGTTACTCGAGTCCCCCCAGAGGAAGGAACTGGGATACGCAGTATTTT. Translated: CASSYSSPPRGRNWDTQYF.

The V call is TRBV11-3, the J call TRBJ2-2, with D perhaps matching TRBD2 (5 bases). V gave up 3 bases and J gave up 1 base, with 6 bases separating them. Germline loops: CDR1 SGHNT, CDR2 YENEEA. The CDR3 runs to 14 residues. The CDR3 sequence: CASSLEENTGELFF. The CDR3 nucleotides read TGTGCCAGCAGCTTGGAGGAGAACACCGGGGAGCTGTTTTTT.